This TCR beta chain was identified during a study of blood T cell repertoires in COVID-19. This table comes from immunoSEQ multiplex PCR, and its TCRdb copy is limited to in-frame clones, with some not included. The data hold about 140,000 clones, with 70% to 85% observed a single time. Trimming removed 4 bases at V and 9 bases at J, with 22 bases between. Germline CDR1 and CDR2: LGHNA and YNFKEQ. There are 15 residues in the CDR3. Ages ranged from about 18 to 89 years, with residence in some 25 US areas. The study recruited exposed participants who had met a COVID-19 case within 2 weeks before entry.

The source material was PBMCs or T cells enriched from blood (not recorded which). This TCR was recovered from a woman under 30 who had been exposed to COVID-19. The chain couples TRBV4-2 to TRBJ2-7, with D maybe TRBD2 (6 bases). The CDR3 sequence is CASSPSGTPIQGQYF. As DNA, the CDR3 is TGTGCCAGCAGCCCGTCCGGGACTCCGATTCAAGGGCAGTACTTC.